The 25 T cell receptor gamma chains listed next were all sequenced from one sample in a study of intestinal T cells in coeliac disease. For each case, the template was genomic DNA from ten approximately 5-µm formalin-fixed paraffin-embedded scrolls. LymphoTrack primers amplified TRG sequences from about 0.2 ug of biopsy DNA. TCRdb applied CATT to the multiplex PCR reads for clone calling. The sample consists of roughly 710 gamma-chain clones, roughly 45% of them appearing once. Source material: a duodenal biopsy. The receptor set was obtained from a human donor with celiac disease.

This rearrangement joins TRGV3 to TRGJP1. Germline-derived CDR1 and CDR2 are VTNTFY and YDVSTARD (reference sequence). The CDR3 sequence is 18 residues long. V lost 5 bases, J lost 3 bases, and 18 bases stayed unmatched. This CDR3 is CATWALGLQGPTGWFKIF. The DNA of the CDR3 is TGTGCCACCTGGGCCTTGGGTCTGCAGGGGCCCACTGGTTGGTTCAAGATATTT.

The CDR3 reads CATWAVLGGKLF. For the CDR3, the DNA is TGTGCCACCTGGGCCGTCTTGGGGGGGAAACTCTTT. The V call is TRGV3, the J call TRGJ1 or TRGJ2. J lost 12 bases, V lost 5 bases, and 13 bases had no gene match. This CDR3 spans 12 amino acids. Germline CDR1 reads VTNTFY; CDR2 reads YDVSTARD (reference sequence).

The chain couples TRGV10 to TRGJ1 or TRGJ2. TRGV10 is filed as an ORF, its function uncertain. Trimming removed 8 bases from V and 13 bases from J; junction bases left unmatched: 15. CDR3 length: 12 residues. DNA for the CDR3: TGTGCTGCGTGGGATTCGGGTCCAAGAAAACTCTTT. Protein product: CAAWDSGPRKLF.

To note about this clone: A read error is possible here, since a much larger clone lies one base away. Other DNA sequences in the same sample also yield this CDR3. The CDR3 region has the DNA TGTGCCACCTGGGACAGGCGGTCCCTATTTAATTATTATAAGAAGCTCTTT. It codes for CATWDRRSLFNYYKKLF. This chain connects TRGV3 to TRGJ1 or TRGJ2. The CDR3 runs 17 residues. Germline V gives CDR1 VTNTFY, CDR2 YDVSTARD (reference sequence).

The chain combines TRGV9 with TRGJP1. Unmatched junction bases numbered 8, after V lost 6 bases and J lost 7 bases. From germline, CDR1 is GITISATS and CDR2 ISYDGTV (reference sequence). This CDR3 is 13 amino acids long. CDR3 in amino acids: CALWFSLGWFKIF. The CDR3 DNA sequence: TGTGCCTTGTGGTTCTCACTTGGTTGGTTCAAGATATTT.

The rearrangement uses TRGV8 and TRGJP2. V dropped 5 bases and J dropped 7; count of bases not matched to a gene: 10. The CDR3 sequence is 14 residues long. Germline V lookup: CDR1 VENAVY, CDR2 YDSYNSRV. The CDR3 DNA follows: TGTGCCACCTGGGCCTTAGTAGTTGATTGGATCAAGACGTTT. It yields the protein CATWALVVDWIKTF.

The chain couples TRGV8 to TRGJ1 or TRGJ2. The CDR3 contains 13 residues. In germline, CDR1 is VENAVY, CDR2 YDSYNSRV. Trimming took 10 bases from V and 10 from J; bases not matched to a gene: 19. CDR3 region: CATGILLGGKKLF. The CDR3 DNA is TGTGCCACTGGGATACTTCTAGGGGGGAAGAAACTCTTT.

This clone rates as hyperexpanded. V is TRGV10 and J is TRGJP1. TRGV10 falls under the ORF class, with uncertain function. The CDR3 covers 13 residues. J gave up 0 bases and V 11 bases, and 4 bases lay outside the gene matches. The CDR3 sequence is CAAAYTTGWFKIF. In nucleotides, the CDR3 is TGTGCTGCGGCTTATACCACTGGTTGGTTCAAGATATTT.

The chain has TRGV4 and TRGJ1 or TRGJ2. Per germline, CDR1 EGSTGY and CDR2 YDSYTSSV. CDR3 length: 11 residues. V lost 6 bases to trimming and J lost 10 bases; unmatched junction nucleotides: 9. This CDR3 reads CATWTYGKKLF. CDR3 coding DNA: TGTGCCACCTGGACCTACGGGAAGAAACTCTTT.

Details on this clone: A much more abundant neighbour one base away suggests this may be a read error. This chain joins TRGV2 and TRGJP2. Trimming removed 3 bases from V and 7 bases from J; junction bases left unmatched: 14. Germline CDR1 and CDR2: EGSNGY and YDSYNSKV. CDR3 length equals 16 residues. In DNA form, the CDR3 reads TGTGCCACCTGGGACCCCCGGGGTGGTAATGATTGGATCAAGACGTTT. Encoded protein: CATWDPRGGNDWIKTF.

V and J are TRGV4 and TRGJ1 or TRGJ2. The V gene's germline CDR1 is EGSTGY and CDR2 YDSYTSSV. Germline trimming cut 0 bases from V and 0 bases from J; bases unmatched to any gene: 2. The CDR3 extends over 14 amino acids. CDR3 loop: CATWDGRNYYKKLF. The CDR3 DNA reads TGTGCCACCTGGGATGGGCGGAATTATTATAAGAAACTCTTT.

The rearrangement joins TRGV3 to TRGJP1. The V gene's germline CDR1 is VTNTFY and CDR2 YDVSTARD (reference sequence). The CDR3 loop spans 18 amino acids. Unmatched junction bases numbered 18, after V lost 5 bases and J lost 3 bases. CDR3 DNA: TGTGCCACCTGGGCCTGGGGTCTGCAGGGGCCCACTGGTTGGTTCAAGATATTT. Translated, it gives CATWAWGLQGPTGWFKIF.

The rearrangement joins TRGV3 to TRGJ1 or TRGJ2. CDR1 is VTNTFY and CDR2 is YDVSTARD in the germline V gene (reference sequence). The ends lost 5 bases at V and 1 base at J; junction bases unmatched: 14. The CDR3 has 16 amino acids. CDR3 residues: CATWGQAGGNYYKKLF. The CDR3 region has the DNA TGTGCCACCTGGGGACAGGCCGGTGGAAATTATTATAAGAAACTCTTT.

This clone is judged large. The chain employs TRGV4 and TRGJ1 or TRGJ2. There are 11 residues in the CDR3. V shed 0 bases, J shed 11 bases, and the junction held 4 bases outside the gene matches. Germline V gene lookup returns CDR1 EGSTGY and CDR2 YDSYTSSV. The CDR3 protein is CATWDGREKLF. CDR3 DNA sequence: TGTGCCACCTGGGATGGGCGTGAGAAACTCTTT.

Comments on this clone: The protein TCRdb lists belongs to a much larger clone and differs from this DNA's translation at residue 5, which points to a read error; the protein shown is made from the DNA. The chain carries TRGV4 and TRGJ1 or TRGJ2. The CDR3 sequence is 15 residues long. Looked up from germline, CDR1 is EGSTGY and CDR2 is YDSYTSSV. CDR3 region: CTTWGLQQNYYKKLF. In DNA form, the CDR3 reads TGTACCACCTGGGGCTTACAGCAGAATTATTATAAGAAACTCTTT.

A remark on this clone: A much larger clone differs by one base, so this may be a read error. The sample holds other DNA sequences that translate to the same CDR3. This chain connects TRGV5P to TRGJ1 or TRGJ2. TRGV5P constitutes a pseudogene. The CDR3 covers 13 residues. The CDR3 region is CATWGRGYYKKLF. The CDR3, as DNA: TGTGCCACCTGGGGCAGAGGTTATTATAAGAAACTCTTC.

This clone was picked up one time. V is TRGV8 and J is TRGJ1 or TRGJ2. Germline CDR1 is VENAVY and CDR2 is YDSYNSRV. The V segment lost 5 bases and the J segment 9 bases; nucleotides outside the gene matches: 7. This CDR3 contains 11 residues. The chain's CDR3 is CATWGYRKKLF. CDR3 DNA sequence: TGTGCCACCTGGGGATACCGTAAGAAACTCTTT.

CDR3 loop: CAHWDRGRSTGWFKIF. The CDR3 nucleotides are TGTGCCCACTGGGACAGGGGGCGGTCCACTGGTTGGTTCAAGATATTT. The chain is built from TRGV3 and TRGJP1. CDR3 size: 16 residues. From germline, CDR1 is VTNTFY and CDR2 YDVSTARD (reference sequence). Trimming removed 12 bases from V and 3 bases from J; junction bases left unmatched: 19.

The J gene is TRGJ1 or TRGJ2, the V gene TRGV5. The CDR3 is 13 amino acids. The trim removed 2 bases at V and 0 bases at J, leaving 1 base unmatched. Germline values: CDR1 VINAFY, CDR2 YDVSNSKD. In DNA form, the CDR3 reads TGTGCCACCTGGGACACGAATTATTATAAGAAACTCTTT. Translation: CATWDTNYYKKLF.

This clone was picked up a small number of times. The gene calls are TRGV3 and TRGJP1. The V gene's germline CDR1 is VTNTFY and CDR2 YDVSTARD (reference sequence). The V gene end was trimmed by 5 bases and the J gene end by 11 bases; junction bases not matched to a gene: 5. The CDR3 has 11 residues. This CDR3 reads CATWVNWFKIF. CDR3 nucleotides: TGTGCCACCTGGGTTAACTGGTTCAAGATATTT.

V is TRGV5 and J is TRGJ1 or TRGJ2. V shed 5 bases and J 13 bases; nucleotides not matched to a gene: 11. This CDR3 spans 11 amino acids. Germline V gives CDR1 VINAFY, CDR2 YDVSNSKD. The CDR3 DNA sequence: TGTGCCACCTGGGTACACATAAGAAAACTCTTT. Translating gives CATWVHIRKLF.

This sequence joins TRGV8 and TRGJ1 or TRGJ2. Germline V gene sequence: CDR1 VENAVY, CDR2 YDSYNSRV. The CDR3 totals 14 residues. V lost 2 bases to trimming and J lost 2 bases; unmatched junction nucleotides: 6. This CDR3 is CATWDKADYYKKLF. CDR3 sequence (DNA): TGTGCCACCTGGGATAAAGCGGATTATTATAAGAAACTCTTT.

The sample holds a few counts of this clone. A read error likely explains why the TCRdb protein, taken from a much larger clone, differs from this DNA's translation at residue 3; the protein shown is translated from the DNA. The chain's CDR3 is CAAWSRSSDWIKTF. In nucleotides, the CDR3 is TGTGCCGCCTGGTCCCGTAGTAGTGATTGGATCAAGACGTTT. V and J are TRGV3 and TRGJP2. The length of the CDR3 is 14 residues. Germline V lookup: CDR1 VTNTFY, CDR2 YDVSTARD (reference sequence).

The chain uses TRGV2 and TRGJ1 or TRGJ2. V dropped 0 bases and J dropped 12; count of bases not matched to a gene: 14. CDR3 length equals 14 residues. CDR1 is EGSNGY, CDR2 YDSYNSKV, per germline. CDR3 sequence: CATWDGLPRRWKLF. CDR3 DNA: TGTGCCACCTGGGACGGGCTCCCTCGGAGGTGGAAACTCTTT.

This clone has a handful of counts. A much larger clone differs by one base, so this may be a read error. The identical CDR3 is also encoded by other nucleotide sequences in the sample. The chain employs TRGV10 and TRGJP1. TRGV10 is sorted into the ORF group, with uncertain function. The CDR3 totals 14 residues. V gave up 12 bases and J gave up 3 bases; unmatched junction bases: 11. The CDR3: CAAWDEPTGWFKIF. In DNA form, the CDR3 reads TGTGCTGCATGGGACGAACCCACTGGTTGGTTCAAGATATTT.